What follows are 30 T cell receptor beta chains derived from one specimen sequenced in a study of cytomegalovirus exposure and HLA in healthy donors. PCR used 60 Vbeta primers and 13 Jbeta primers. The data were produced by immunoSEQ multiplex PCR, yet TCRdb's version contains in-frame clones alone and is incomplete. The sample yields some 130,000 clones, 74% seen once. Sequenced: PBMCs. These receptors were obtained from a male donor in good health and CMV-seronegative.

This chain connects TRBV27 to TRBJ2-3; TRBD2 matches 10 bases. The CDR3 has 16 amino acids. Germline CDR1 is MNHEY and CDR2 is SMNVEV (reference sequence). V was clipped by 4 bases and J by 2 bases; unmatched bases: 6. In DNA, the CDR3 is TGTGCCAGCAGTTCCCTACTAGCGGGGATCACAGATACGCAGTATTTT. Its translation: CASSSLLAGITDTQYF.

The chain combines TRBV9 with TRBJ2-1; the D gene is possibly TRBD2 (6 bases). V dropped 4 bases and J dropped 9 bases, with 8 bases sitting between them. Per the germline V gene, CDR1 is SGDLS and CDR2 is YYNGEE. The CDR3 spans 11 residues. CDR3 protein: CASSPGVEQFF. The CDR3 bases are TGTGCCAGCAGCCCGGGGGTTGAGCAGTTCTTC. The complete variable domain, with remaining parts taken from reference TRBV9 and TRBJ2-1, reads DSGVTQTPKHLITATGQRVTLRCSPRSGDLSVYWYQQSLDQGLQFLIQYYNGEERAKGNILERFSAQQFPDLHSELNLSSLELGDSALYFCASSPGVEQFFGPGTRLTVL.

In nucleotides, the CDR3 is TGCGCCAGCGCACTTCGGTCGGAGGGGTCCTACGAGCAGTACTTC. Protein: CASALRSEGSYEQYF. This chain uses TRBV5-1 with TRBJ2-7; TRBD2 is a possible D gene (6 bases). Trimming took off 7 bases at V and 1 base at J, with 18 bases between the two ends. Germline V gene sequence: CDR1 SGHRS, CDR2 YFSETQ. This CDR3 is built from 15 residues.

The rearrangement uses TRBV6-1 and TRBJ2-2, with TRBD2 as a possible D gene (5 bases). V lost 2 bases to trimming and J lost 5 bases, with 9 bases between them. This CDR3 is 14 amino acids long. Germline CDR1 MNHNS, CDR2 SASEGT. CDR3 protein: CASSELSGTGELFF. DNA for the CDR3: TGTGCCAGCAGTGAACTATCGGGAACCGGGGAGCTGTTTTTT.

CDR3 coding DNA: TGCGCCAGCAGCGACGGTTGGGGACAGGGGGCGTGGGTCTCCTACGAGCAGTACTTC. Translation: CASSDGWGQGAWVSYEQYF. The genes are TRBV5-1 and TRBJ2-7, with 12 bases lining up with TRBD1. V was clipped by 4 bases and J by 0 bases; unmatched bases: 14. This CDR3 spans 19 amino acids. Germline V gene lookup returns CDR1 SGHRS and CDR2 YFSETQ.

The CDR3 reads CASSGLAGEAETQYF. The CDR3 coding sequence is TGTGCCAGCAGCGGACTAGCGGGAGAAGCAGAGACCCAGTACTTC. V and J are TRBV13 and TRBJ2-5; 13 bases are shared with TRBD2. This CDR3 spans 15 amino acids. Trimming removed 5 bases from V and 4 bases from J; junction bases left unmatched: 4. Germline-derived CDR1 and CDR2 are PRHDT and FYEKMQ (reference sequence).

This chain uses TRBV7-9 with TRBJ2-2; TRBD2 is a possible D gene (5 bases). CDR1 is SEHNR, CDR2 FQNEAQ, per germline (reference sequence). V was trimmed by 4 bases and J by 4 bases, leaving 22 bases between them. The CDR3 is 18 residues long. CDR3 protein: CASSSSSGRGVGTGELFF. The CDR3 nucleotides read TGTGCCAGCAGCTCTTCTAGTGGTCGGGGAGTAGGCACCGGGGAGCTGTTTTTT.

V is TRBV18 and J is TRBJ2-1; 13 bases align to TRBD2. The CDR3 consists of 14 residues. The germline CDR1 and CDR2 sequences are KGHSH and LQKENI. J gave up 9 bases and V 5 bases, and 4 bases lay outside the gene matches. The CDR3 nucleotides read TGTGCCAGCTCAGCCACTAGCGGGAGGGTTGAGCAGTTCTTC. It is translated as CASSATSGRVEQFF.

This chain connects TRBV2 to TRBJ2-7; D call uncertain. The CDR3 is 13 amino acids. Looked up from germline, CDR1 is SNHLY and CDR2 is FYNNEI. Trimming removed 0 bases from V and 7 bases from J, with 10 bases in between. The DNA of the CDR3 is TGTGCCAGCAGTGAAGCCCCCGTTGCGGAGCAGTACTTC. Amino acid sequence: CASSEAPVAEQYF.

The chain carries TRBV6-6 and TRBJ2-1; no definite D call. This CDR3 has 15 amino acids. The V end was cut by 2 bases, the J end by 0 bases, with 8 bases between. Germline-derived CDR1 and CDR2 are MNHNY and SVGAGI (reference sequence). The CDR3 nucleotides are TGTGCCAGCAGTTACGTTGTTAGCTCCTACAATGAGCAGTTCTTC. Translation: CASSYVVSSYNEQFF.

This chain uses TRBV14 with TRBJ2-7, with D perhaps matching TRBD1 (6 bases). V lost 1 base, J lost 3 bases, and 13 bases lay in between. The germline V gene has CDR1 SGHDN and CDR2 FVKESK. This CDR3 region has 15 residues. The CDR3 here is CASSQGRDIFYEQYF. CDR3 DNA sequence: TGTGCCAGCAGCCAAGGTCGGGACATATTCTACGAGCAGTACTTC.

The chain joins TRBV28 to TRBJ2-5, with 7 nucleotides matching TRBD2. Losses at the gene ends were 3 bases for V and 5 bases for J; bases not matched to a gene: 9. The length of the CDR3 is 15 residues. Germline V gene data show CDR1 as MDHEN and CDR2 as SYDVKM. CDR3 loop: CASSFRTSAIETQYF. CDR3 bases: TGTGCCAGCAGTTTTAGGACTAGTGCAATTGAGACCCAGTACTTC.

This chain links TRBV19 with TRBJ2-2; D is uncertain. The CDR3 extends over 15 amino acids. Trimming took off 1 base at V and 7 bases at J, with 13 bases between the two ends. Per the germline V gene, CDR1 is LNHDA and CDR2 is SQIVND (reference sequence). CDR3 sequence: CASSIGRPSSGELFF. The CDR3 DNA reads as TGTGCCAGTAGTATAGGGCGGCCCAGCAGCGGGGAGCTGTTTTTT.

CDR3 amino acids: CASSVGPPGQGTEAFF. As DNA, the CDR3 is TGTGCCAGCAGCGTAGGCCCCCCGGGACAGGGGACTGAAGCTTTCTTT. This chain links TRBV9 with TRBJ1-1; 10 bases line up with TRBD1. The V segment lost 0 bases and the J segment 5 bases; nucleotides outside the gene matches: 7. The CDR3 covers 16 residues. Germline CDR1 SGDLS, CDR2 YYNGEE.

V and J are TRBV19 and TRBJ1-5, with a possible D match to TRBD1 (5 bases). The CDR3 is made up of 15 amino acids. Germline CDR1 is LNHDA and CDR2 is SQIVND (reference sequence). Trimming took 6 bases from V and 0 from J, leaving 12 bases between them. CDR3 amino acids: CASSLDRYSNQPQHF. DNA for the CDR3: TGTGCCAGTAGCCTCGACAGATATAGCAATCAGCCCCAGCATTTT.

This clone has a handful of counts. The chain joins TRBV18 to TRBJ1-5; D might be TRBD1 (6 bases). Trimming stripped 0 bases from V and 7 bases from J, with 19 bases between. CDR1 KGHSH and CDR2 LQKENI come from the germline V gene. The CDR3 is 17 residues long. CDR3: CASSPPASTGSSQPQHF. Written as DNA, the CDR3 is TGTGCCAGCTCACCACCGGCTTCAACAGGGTCCAGCCAGCCCCAGCATTTT.

In regard to this clone: This CDR3 is also generated by other DNA sequences in the sample. The chain uses TRBV5-1 and TRBJ2-7; 10 bases fit TRBD1. CDR1 and CDR2 (germline): SGHRS, YFSETQ. The CDR3 length is 17 residues. V shed 4 bases, J shed 3 bases, and the junction held 13 bases outside the gene matches. The CDR3 reads CASSLAALGTGDYEQYF. CDR3 in DNA: TGCGCCAGCAGCCTGGCCGCCCTTGGGACAGGGGACTACGAGCAGTACTTC.

This clone was picked up a small number of times. V and J are TRBV5-1 and TRBJ2-3; D is perhaps TRBD1 (6 bases). The V and J ends lost 4 bases and 1 base respectively, with 10 bases between them. The CDR3 has 14 amino acids. CDR1 is SGHRS and CDR2 is YFSETQ in the germline V gene. The CDR3 loop is CASSPRGGTDTQYF. The CDR3 coding sequence is TGCGCCAGCAGCCCCAGGGGAGGCACAGATACGCAGTATTTT.

The chain joins TRBV7-3 to TRBJ1-1; D gene unclear. Per the germline V gene, CDR1 is SGHTA and CDR2 is FQGTGA. The length of the CDR3 is 14 residues. V lost 1 base and J lost 5, with 11 bases in between. The CDR3 DNA reads as TGTGCCAGCAGCTTAAGGGCCCGAGGGACTGAAGCTTTCTTT. This translates into CASSLRARGTEAFF. Supplemented by reference TRBV7-3 and TRBJ1-1, the full variable domain reads GAGVSQTPSNKVTEKGKYVELRCDPISGHTALYWYRQSLGQGPEFLIYFQGTGAADDSGLPNDRFFAVRPEGSVSTLKIQRTERGDSAVYLCASSLRARGTEAFFGQGTRLTVV.

This sequence joins TRBV28 and TRBJ2-2; no clear D. The germline V gene encodes CDR1 MDHEN and CDR2 SYDVKM. The V end was cut by 5 bases, the J end by 8 bases, with 9 bases between. This CDR3 is built from 12 residues. CDR3 DNA: TGTGCCAGCAGTCCCGCCCGGGGGGAGCTGTTTTTT. Translated, it gives CASSPARGELFF. Based on the CDR3 plus reference TRBV28 and TRBJ2-2, the full variable domain is DVKVTQSSRYLVKRTGEKVFLECVQDMDHENMFWYRQDPGLGLRLIYFSYDVKMKEKGDIPEGYSVSREKKERFSLILESASTNQTSMYLCASSPARGELFFGEGSRLTVL.

The chain recombines TRBV10-3 with TRBJ2-7; 9 bases agree with TRBD1. The J segment lost 0 bases and the V segment lost 3 bases, leaving 6 bases of the junction unmatched. The germline gives CDR1 ENHRY, CDR2 SYGVKD. The CDR3 length is 16 residues. The CDR3 DNA follows: TGTGCCATCAGTGACCCCGGGACAGGGAGCTCCTACGAGCAGTACTTC. It yields the protein CAISDPGTGSSYEQYF.

The chain uses TRBV7-2 and TRBJ2-1, with TRBD1 matching over 8 bases. Germline V CDR1 and CDR2: SGHTA, FQGNSA. The CDR3 contains 14 residues. The V segment lost 5 bases and the J segment 8 bases; nucleotides outside the gene matches: 8. The DNA for the CDR3 is TGTGCCAGCAGCCTACCCGACAGGGGCTATGAGCAGTTCTTC. Amino acid sequence: CASSLPDRGYEQFF.

This chain links TRBV7-3 with TRBJ2-1; 14 bases are shared with TRBD2. Germline lookup yields CDR1 SGHTA and CDR2 FQGTGA. V shed 3 bases and J 0 bases; nucleotides not matched to a gene: 4. This CDR3 spans 18 amino acids. The CDR3 DNA is TGTGCCAGCAGCTTGGGACTAGCGGGAGTAGACTCCTACAATGAGCAGTTCTTC. This sequence encodes CASSLGLAGVDSYNEQFF.

This chain connects TRBV2 to TRBJ2-1; maybe TRBD1 (6 bases). Germline CDR1 SNHLY, CDR2 FYNNEI. Trimming removed 4 bases at V and 0 bases at J, with 10 bases between. CDR3 length: 15 amino acids. This chain's CDR3 is CASSASDSSYNEQFF. Written as DNA, the CDR3 is TGTGCCAGCAGTGCGTCGGACAGCTCCTACAATGAGCAGTTCTTC.

This clone came up a few times. CDR3 sequence (DNA): TGTGCCAGCTCACCAGGGGGGGGTATCTACGAGCAGTACTTC. Translation gives CASSPGGGIYEQYF. This rearrangement joins TRBV18 to TRBJ2-7; 7 bases are a match to TRBD2. Trimming removed 2 bases from V and 3 bases from J; junction bases left unmatched: 4. This CDR3 has 14 amino acids. Per the germline V gene, CDR1 is KGHSH and CDR2 is LQKENI.

CDR3 in amino acids: CASSPGQGARVTGELFF. The CDR3 DNA sequence: TGTGCCAGCAGTCCGGGACAGGGGGCACGGGTCACCGGGGAGCTGTTTTTT. The chain carries TRBV2 and TRBJ2-2, with 12 bases identical to TRBD1. The V and J ends lost 5 bases and 4 bases, in that order; junction bases with no gene match: 8. CDR1 is SNHLY, CDR2 FYNNEI, per germline. This CDR3 region has 17 residues.

The rearrangement uses TRBV6-5 and TRBJ2-7, with D possibly TRBD2 on 5 matching bases. CDR3 length equals 14 residues. The V gene's germline CDR1 is MNHEY and CDR2 SVGAGI. Trimming left V 4 bases short and J 0 bases short, with 10 bases between. The CDR3 spells CASSFSGSSYEQYF. Written as DNA, the CDR3 is TGTGCCAGCAGTTTCTCGGGGAGCTCCTACGAGCAGTACTTC.

The V call is TRBV7-3, the J call TRBJ2-7, with 12 nucleotides matching TRBD1. This CDR3 is built from 17 residues. J was trimmed by 6 bases and V by 0 bases; bases with no gene match: 9. Germline-derived CDR1 and CDR2 are SGHTA and FQGTGA. As DNA, the CDR3 is TGTGCCAGCAGCTTAACCGGACCGGGACAGGGGGCCATCGAGCAGTACTTC. Translation: CASSLTGPGQGAIEQYF.

The chain has TRBV18 and TRBJ2-7; 8 nucleotides match TRBD1. The CDR3 spans 18 residues. The germline CDR1 and CDR2 sequences are KGHSH and LQKENI. The J segment lost 5 bases and the V segment lost 0 bases, leaving 15 bases of the junction unmatched. The DNA of the CDR3 is TGTGCCAGCTCACCACCCCTACCCGACAGGGGCGAGAGGAACGAGCAGTACTTC. Its translation is CASSPPLPDRGERNEQYF.

The table lists this clone with a count of one. J is TRBJ2-2 and V is TRBV5-1, with TRBD2 as a possible D gene (7 bases). Between the trimmed V and J ends, which lost 1 base and 5 bases, there was a span of 18 bases. Germline V gives CDR1 SGHRS, CDR2 YFSETQ. The length of the CDR3 is 17 residues. CDR3 in amino acids: CASSLSGGQTRTGELFF. For the CDR3, the DNA is TGCGCCAGCAGCTTGTCCGGGGGGCAAACGAGGACCGGGGAGCTGTTTTTT.